This T cell receptor beta chain originates from a study of CD8+CD57+ T cells in acquired aplastic anemia. The wider study: DNA from sorted CD4+ and CD8+ cells averaged roughly 3.4 ug. Average CD4+ read depth in healthy donors was approximately 9.9 million reads. Study outcomes and limitations: Between patients and controls, twenty-nine CD8+ CDR3 sequences were found in common. Levels of CD8+ Simpson's diversity were not significantly distinct in patients versus controls.

This clonotype was recorded many times. No antigen is known for it. The germline V gene has CDR1 SGHRS and CDR2 YFSETQ. CDR3 length: 15 amino acids. V was clipped by 4 bases and J by 3 bases; unmatched bases: 5. It was genomic DNA that served as the template for profiling TCR beta VDJ and CDR3. MiXCR, applied by TCRdb to the reads, yields one record per CDR3 protein. This sample has 200,000 to 250,000 distinct CDR3 sequences, with 34% found just once. The receptor was derived from a human donor in good health, serving as a control. Material: sorted CD4+, CD8+, or CD8+CD57+ T cells (not recorded which) from PBMCs. This sequence joins TRBV5-1 and TRBJ1-2, with 11 bases matching TRBD1. The CDR3 here is CASSRRTGGDYGYTF. DNA of the CDR3: TGCGCCAGCAGCCGCCGGACAGGGGGCGACTATGGCTACACCTTC.